This T cell receptor beta chain stems from a study of OX40 agonist ivuxolimab in advanced cancers. Study results and caveats: Among T cells, CD8+ cells averaged more expanded clones than CD4+ cells.

About this clone itself: Antigen unknown.

V was cut by 2 bases and J by 0 bases, with 12 bases left in between. Per the germline V gene, CDR1 is SGHRS and CDR2 is YFSETQ. This CDR3 has 15 amino acids. The assay was immunoSEQ multiplex PCR, and TCRdb's table has in-frame clones only and misses some. Here the sample spans about 80,000 clones, approximately 91% being singletons. This clonotype originated in an adult with an advanced solid tumor such as melanoma, head and neck, liver or kidney cancer. The chain carries TRBV5-1 and TRBJ2-7, with D uncertain. This sample comprised CD4+ or CD8+ T cells sorted from blood, obtained in a trial of the OX40 agonist ivuxolimab. The CDR3 DNA is TGCGCCAGCAGCTTCCTCAGGCTCGACTCCTACGAGCAGTACTTC. It codes for CASSFLRLDSYEQYF.